This TCR beta chain was sequenced in a study of PD-1 blockade in classical Hodgkin lymphoma. Study findings and constraints: Patients who began taking nivolumab under 1 year after ASCT were left out. Patients newly diagnosed and complete responders had comparable baseline diversity. Diminished baseline TCR diversity has been reported in newly diagnosed patients relative to healthy donors. It was CD4+ TCR diversity, not CD8+, that rose significantly by C4D1.

This clone has just one count. What it recognizes is unknown. Libraries were prepared by immunoSEQ multiplex PCR; TCRdb keeps only in-frame clonotypes and omits some of them. The sample includes 100,000 or so clones, approximately 89% seen only once; the top ten take roughly 20%. CDR3 length: 12 residues. Trimming cost V 1 base and J 12 bases, with 7 bases left between them. Germline loops: CDR1 SGHVS, CDR2 FNYEAQ. Stated time point: cycle 4 day 1 (C4D1), after more than five weeks of nivolumab. Brentuximab vedotin exposure varied among the patients, all of whom had relapsed after autologous stem cell transplantation.

The chain links TRBV7-6 to TRBJ2-6, with D tentatively TRBD1 (5 bases). This material consisted of peripheral blood mononuclear cells (PBMCs), taken before the fourth cycle of nivolumab. The receptor comes from a human donor with classical Hodgkin lymphoma. The CDR3 sequence: CASSLEGSVLTF. The CDR3 DNA follows: TGTGCCAGCAGCTTAGAGGGGTCCGTCCTGACTTTC.